This T cell receptor beta chain was documented in a study of T cells in Graves' hyperthyroidism and ophthalmopathy. Study-level findings and limits: Among clonotypes expanded in thyroid above 0.001, most were also found in blood.

Details on this clonotype: Its antigen remains unknown.

Among the patients, aged 18 to 65, hyperthyroidism was newly diagnosed and had lasted under 2 months. Amplified TCR beta CDR3 regions came from RNA transcripts. The HTBI primer set served for first-round RT-PCR of the TCR CDR3. One entry per CDR3 protein, called by TCRdb with MiXCR from the multiplex PCR reads. The sample includes roughly 800,000 distinct CDR3 sequences, more than 30% of them seen just once. The CDR3 is 12 residues long. With 11 bases removed from V and 9 bases from J, the gap between germline ends came to 20 bases. Per germline, CDR1 MNHEY and CDR2 SVGAGI. The clonotype comes from a man between 18 and 35 years old with Graves' hyperthyroidism. Sequencing was carried out using blood. The chain employs TRBV6-5 and TRBJ2-7, with a tentative D call TRBD2 (6 bases). As DNA, the CDR3 is TGTGCCGCTACTGCGGGGAGCGCCTTGCAGTACTTC. This sequence encodes CAATAGSALQYF.